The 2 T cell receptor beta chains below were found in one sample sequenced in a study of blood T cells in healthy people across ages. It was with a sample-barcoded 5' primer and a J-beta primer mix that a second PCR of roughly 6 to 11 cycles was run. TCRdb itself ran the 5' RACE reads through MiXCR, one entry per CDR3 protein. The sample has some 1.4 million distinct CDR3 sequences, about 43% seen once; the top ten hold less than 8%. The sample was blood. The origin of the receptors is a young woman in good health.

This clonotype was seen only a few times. CDR3 residues: CSAFTSGTDTQYF. Written as DNA, the CDR3 is TGCAGTGCTTTTACTAGCGGCACAGATACGCAGTATTTT. The J gene is TRBJ2-3, the V gene TRBV20-1; 7 bases match TRBD2. The trim removed 5 bases at V and 1 base at J, leaving 3 bases unmatched. Germline lookup yields CDR1 DFQATT and CDR2 SNEGSKA (reference sequence). CDR3 length: 13 amino acids.

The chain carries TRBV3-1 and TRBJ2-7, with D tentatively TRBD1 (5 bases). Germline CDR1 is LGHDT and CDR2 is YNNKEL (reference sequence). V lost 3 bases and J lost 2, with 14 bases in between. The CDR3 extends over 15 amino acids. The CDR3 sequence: CASSQKGLTPYEQYF. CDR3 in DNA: TGTGCCAGCAGCCAGAAGGGGCTAACCCCCTACGAGCAGTACTTC.